The rows below give T cell receptor beta chains drawn from one sample of a study of beta chain features in type 1 diabetes. TCRdb's copy holds only in-frame clones and misses some; the assay was immunoSEQ multiplex PCR. The sample contains 130,000 or so clones, roughly 10% of which appear only once. Specimen: central memory CD4+ T cells from blood. Source of these receptors: a woman between 40 and 50 years old in good health. Both conserved end residues are part of each CDR3. The order of the fields is clone size, D gene, CDR3 length, J gene, V gene, CDR3 protein, CDR3 DNA. D genes are given only for firm matches. A clone size is listed for some rows: how often the clone was seen (once, few, many), or a class if it is expanded.

clone_size: few
d_call: TRBD2
cdr3_length: 16
j_call: TRBJ2-2
v_call: TRBV6-6
cdr3_aa: CASTLAGGFFTGELFF
cdr3_nt: TGTGCCAGCACTCTAGCGGGGGGCTTTTTCACCGGGGAGCTGTTTTTT

clone_size: few
d_call: -
cdr3_length: 11
j_call: TRBJ1-6
v_call: TRBV6-5
cdr3_aa: CASGSVAPLHF
cdr3_nt: TGTGCCAGCGGTTCCGTCGCACCCCTCCACTTT

clone_size: many
d_call: TRBD2
cdr3_length: 15
j_call: TRBJ2-1
v_call: TRBV7-7
cdr3_aa: CASSLGGTSVDEQFF
cdr3_nt: TGTGCCAGCAGCTTAGGTGGGACTAGCGTGGATGAGCAGTTCTTC

clone_size: -
d_call: -
cdr3_length: 15
j_call: TRBJ1-5
v_call: TRBV21-1
cdr3_aa: CASSKKQGMNQPQHF
cdr3_nt: TGTGCCAGCAGCAAAAAGCAGGGGATGAATCAGCCCCAGCATTTT

clone_size: -
d_call: TRBD2
cdr3_length: 20
j_call: TRBJ2-1
v_call: TRBV5-4
cdr3_aa: CASSRGGVRLAGGDGYEQFF
cdr3_nt: TGTGCCAGCAGCCGGGGTGGGGTGCGGCTAGCGGGGGGGGACGGTTATGAGCAGTTCTTC

clone_size: few
d_call: -
cdr3_length: 16
j_call: TRBJ1-2
v_call: TRBV25-1
cdr3_aa: CASSEAPGQGSHGYTF
cdr3_nt: TGTGCCAGCAGTGAAGCGCCCGGTCAGGGAAGCCATGGCTACACCTTC

clone_size: few
d_call: -
cdr3_length: 17
j_call: TRBJ2-6
v_call: TRBV4-1
cdr3_aa: CASSLERQTSGANVLTF
cdr3_nt: TGCGCCAGCAGCCTCGAACGACAGACCTCTGGGGCCAACGTCCTGACTTTC

clone_size: few
d_call: TRBD2
cdr3_length: 16
j_call: TRBJ2-3
v_call: TRBV5-1
cdr3_aa: CASTPLAGGVQDTQYF
cdr3_nt: TGCGCCAGCACCCCATTAGCGGGGGGGGTTCAGGATACGCAGTATTTT

clone_size: -
d_call: -
cdr3_length: 14
j_call: TRBJ1-5
v_call: TRBV5-6
cdr3_aa: CASTRGGYKQPQHF
cdr3_nt: TGTGCCAGCACCCGGGGGGGATACAAGCAGCCCCAGCATTTT

clone_size: -
d_call: -
cdr3_length: 11
j_call: TRBJ2-2
v_call: TRBV4-3
cdr3_aa: CASSFRGELFF
cdr3_nt: TGCGCCAGCAGCTTCCGCGGGGAGCTGTTTTTT

clone_size: -
d_call: TRBD1
cdr3_length: 14
j_call: TRBJ1-2
v_call: TRBV13
cdr3_aa: CASSLAGRGYGYTF
cdr3_nt: TGTGCCAGCAGCTTAGCGGGCAGGGGGTATGGCTACACCTTC

clone_size: -
d_call: TRBD2
cdr3_length: 14
j_call: TRBJ2-7
v_call: TRBV6-5
cdr3_aa: CASSGTSGGYEQYF
cdr3_nt: TGTGCCAGCAGTGGGACTAGTGGAGGCTACGAGCAGTACTTC

clone_size: -
d_call: -
cdr3_length: 14
j_call: TRBJ2-1
v_call: TRBV2
cdr3_aa: CASSEGTWGNEQFF
cdr3_nt: TGTGCCAGCAGTGAGGGGACTTGGGGGAATGAGCAGTTCTTC

clone_size: many
d_call: -
cdr3_length: 15
j_call: TRBJ1-5
v_call: TRBV4-1
cdr3_aa: CASSQGQGIGQPQHF
cdr3_nt: TGCGCCAGCAGCCAAGGGCAGGGTATAGGTCAGCCCCAGCATTTT

clone_size: -
d_call: -
cdr3_length: 14
j_call: TRBJ2-7
v_call: TRBV21-1
cdr3_aa: CASSSFGQGNEQYF
cdr3_nt: -

clone_size: few
d_call: -
cdr3_length: 13
j_call: TRBJ2-2
v_call: TRBV5-1
cdr3_aa: CASNTANTGELFF
cdr3_nt: TGCGCCAGCAACACAGCGAACACCGGGGAGCTGTTTTTT

clone_size: -
d_call: -
cdr3_length: 13
j_call: TRBJ1-1
v_call: TRBV2
cdr3_aa: CASSLGRGTEAFF
cdr3_nt: TGTGCCAGCAGTCTCGGCCGGGGCACTGAAGCTTTCTTT

clone_size: few
d_call: -
cdr3_length: 12
j_call: TRBJ1-2
v_call: TRBV7-8
cdr3_aa: CASSGYYGGYTF
cdr3_nt: TGTGCCAGCAGTGGGTACTATGGGGGCTACACCTTC

clone_size: -
d_call: -
cdr3_length: 13
j_call: TRBJ2-7
v_call: TRBV28
cdr3_aa: CASSPQTVGEVYF
cdr3_nt: TGTGCCAGCAGTCCCCAGACCGTCGGGGAGGTGTACTTC

clone_size: -
d_call: TRBD1
cdr3_length: 15
j_call: TRBJ1-1
v_call: TRBV2
cdr3_aa: CASSDWDRGKTEAFF
cdr3_nt: TGTGCCAGCAGTGATTGGGACAGGGGAAAGACTGAAGCTTTCTTT

clone_size: few
d_call: TRBD1
cdr3_length: 14
j_call: TRBJ1-2
v_call: TRBV7-6
cdr3_aa: CASSNEAGQYGYTF
cdr3_nt: TGTGCCAGCAGCAACGAGGCGGGACAGTATGGCTACACCTTC

clone_size: few
d_call: -
cdr3_length: 14
j_call: TRBJ1-5
v_call: TRBV6-5
cdr3_aa: CASMTGAGNQPQHF
cdr3_nt: TGTGCCAGCATGACAGGTGCGGGCAATCAGCCCCAGCATTTT

clone_size: few
d_call: -
cdr3_length: 15
j_call: TRBJ2-1
v_call: TRBV7-2
cdr3_aa: CASSLIKASYNEQFF
cdr3_nt: TGTGCCAGCAGCTTAATTAAAGCCTCCTACAATGAGCAGTTCTTC

clone_size: few
d_call: -
cdr3_length: 13
j_call: TRBJ1-2
v_call: TRBV2
cdr3_aa: CASLAGGILGYTF
cdr3_nt: TGTGCCAGCCTAGCGGGTGGTATTCTTGGCTACACCTTC

clone_size: once
d_call: -
cdr3_length: 11
j_call: TRBJ1-2
v_call: TRBV20-1
cdr3_aa: CSAPDGGAFTF
cdr3_nt: TGCAGTGCGCCAGACGGGGGGGCGTTCACCTTC

clone_size: few
d_call: -
cdr3_length: 13
j_call: TRBJ1-2
v_call: TRBV14
cdr3_aa: CASSQDRTVSYTF
cdr3_nt: TGTGCCAGCAGCCAAGATCGTACAGTATCCTACACCTTC

clone_size: few
d_call: TRBD1
cdr3_length: 11
j_call: TRBJ1-2
v_call: TRBV20-1
cdr3_aa: CSAGTGLGYTF
cdr3_nt: TGCAGTGCTGGGACAGGGCTGGGCTACACCTTC

clone_size: -
d_call: TRBD1
cdr3_length: 16
j_call: TRBJ2-1
v_call: TRBV18
cdr3_aa: CASSPRGQGDYNEQFF
cdr3_nt: TGTGCCAGCTCACCACGGGGTCAGGGGGACTACAATGAGCAGTTCTTC

clone_size: -
d_call: -
cdr3_length: 14
j_call: TRBJ2-7
v_call: TRBV11-2
cdr3_aa: CASSLSRESYEQYF
cdr3_nt: TGTGCCAGCAGCTTGTCCCGGGAATCCTACGAGCAGTACTTC

clone_size: few
d_call: -
cdr3_length: 15
j_call: TRBJ1-1
v_call: TRBV11-2
cdr3_aa: CASSLGGVLVTEAFF
cdr3_nt: TGTGCCAGCAGCTTAGGAGGTGTACTGGTCACTGAAGCTTTCTTT

clone_size: -
d_call: -
cdr3_length: 14
j_call: TRBJ1-4
v_call: TRBV2
cdr3_aa: CASSGGRGNEKLFF
cdr3_nt: TGTGCCAGCAGTGGAGGCAGGGGTAATGAAAAACTGTTTTTT

clone_size: few
d_call: -
cdr3_length: 13
j_call: TRBJ1-5
v_call: TRBV28
cdr3_aa: CASSLAGHQPQHF
cdr3_nt: TGTGCCAGCAGTTTAGCAGGGCATCAGCCCCAGCATTTT

clone_size: -
d_call: -
cdr3_length: 14
j_call: TRBJ1-1
v_call: TRBV2
cdr3_aa: CASSRQTGRAEAFF
cdr3_nt: TGTGCCAGCAGCCGCCAAACAGGGAGGGCTGAAGCTTTCTTT

clone_size: -
d_call: TRBD2
cdr3_length: 13
j_call: TRBJ2-1
v_call: TRBV2
cdr3_aa: CASSRDYNNEQFF
cdr3_nt: TGTGCCAGCAGTCGGGACTACAACAATGAGCAGTTCTTC

clone_size: few
d_call: -
cdr3_length: 17
j_call: TRBJ1-3
v_call: TRBV4-3
cdr3_aa: CASSQDLPRDTGNTIYF
cdr3_nt: TGCGCCAGCAGCCAAGACCTCCCCAGGGATACTGGAAACACCATATATTTT

clone_size: many
d_call: -
cdr3_length: 15
j_call: TRBJ2-6
v_call: TRBV5-6
cdr3_aa: CASEQSGTGANVLTF
cdr3_nt: TGTGCCAGCGAACAATCAGGGACTGGGGCCAACGTCCTGACTTTC

clone_size: few
d_call: -
cdr3_length: 13
j_call: TRBJ1-1
v_call: TRBV6-1
cdr3_aa: CASNKYMNTEAFF
cdr3_nt: TGTGCCAGCAATAAGTACATGAACACTGAAGCTTTCTTT

clone_size: -
d_call: -
cdr3_length: 15
j_call: TRBJ1-2
v_call: TRBV7-2
cdr3_aa: CASSFTAGPTYGYTF
cdr3_nt: TGTGCCAGCAGCTTTACGGCAGGGCCAACCTATGGCTACACCTTC

clone_size: few
d_call: TRBD1
cdr3_length: 16
j_call: TRBJ1-5
v_call: TRBV2
cdr3_aa: CASTGGTRQGWQPQHF
cdr3_nt: TGTGCCAGCACGGGAGGGACCAGACAGGGTTGGCAGCCCCAGCATTTT

clone_size: few
d_call: -
cdr3_length: 13
j_call: TRBJ1-5
v_call: TRBV29-1
cdr3_aa: CSVLRGADQPQHF
cdr3_nt: TGCAGCGTTCTCCGGGGGGCGGATCAGCCCCAGCATTTT

clone_size: -
d_call: -
cdr3_length: 13
j_call: TRBJ2-3
v_call: TRBV5-4
cdr3_aa: CASSARGSATQYF
cdr3_nt: TGTGCCAGCAGCGCTCGGGGTTCAGCTACGCAGTATTTT

clone_size: -
d_call: TRBD1
cdr3_length: 14
j_call: TRBJ2-7
v_call: TRBV6-6
cdr3_aa: CASSLDRTSYEQYF
cdr3_nt: TGTGCCAGCAGTTTGGACAGGACATCCTACGAGCAGTACTTC

clone_size: -
d_call: -
cdr3_length: 17
j_call: TRBJ2-3
v_call: TRBV25-1
cdr3_aa: CASSDVGALGPDDTQYF
cdr3_nt: TGTGCCAGCAGTGATGTTGGGGCCCTAGGACCGGACGATACGCAGTATTTT

clone_size: many
d_call: -
cdr3_length: 16
j_call: TRBJ2-1
v_call: TRBV5-1
cdr3_aa: CASSPDSWSSYNEQFF
cdr3_nt: TGCGCCAGCAGCCCGGACTCCTGGAGCTCCTACAATGAGCAGTTCTTC

clone_size: few
d_call: TRBD2
cdr3_length: 14
j_call: TRBJ2-3
v_call: TRBV7-2
cdr3_aa: CASSFTGGTDTQYF
cdr3_nt: TGTGCCAGCAGCTTTACGGGGGGGACAGATACGCAGTATTTT

clone_size: few
d_call: TRBD2
cdr3_length: 12
j_call: TRBJ2-7
v_call: TRBV29-1
cdr3_aa: CSPPGGSHEQYF
cdr3_nt: TGCAGCCCACCGGGAGGTAGCCACGAGCAGTACTTC

clone_size: -
d_call: TRBD1
cdr3_length: 13
j_call: TRBJ1-5
v_call: TRBV5-1
cdr3_aa: CARIGQGGQPQHF
cdr3_nt: TGCGCCAGGATAGGACAGGGGGGTCAGCCCCAGCATTTT

clone_size: few
d_call: TRBD1
cdr3_length: 16
j_call: TRBJ1-3
v_call: TRBV5-4
cdr3_aa: CASSKGQGIAGNTIYF
cdr3_nt: TGTGCCAGCAGCAAGGGACAGGGGATCGCTGGAAACACCATATATTTT

clone_size: -
d_call: TRBD2
cdr3_length: 19
j_call: TRBJ2-4
v_call: TRBV6-1
cdr3_aa: CASSEVQGIAGASKNIQYF
cdr3_nt: TGTGCCAGCAGTGAAGTACAGGGGATAGCGGGGGCGAGCAAAAACATTCAGTACTTC

clone_size: -
d_call: TRBD1
cdr3_length: 16
j_call: TRBJ2-2
v_call: TRBV4-2
cdr3_aa: CASSQAGDRAAGELFF
cdr3_nt: TGTGCCAGCAGCCAAGCAGGGGACAGGGCGGCCGGGGAGCTGTTTTTT

clone_size: many
d_call: TRBD1
cdr3_length: 13
j_call: TRBJ2-7
v_call: TRBV29-1
cdr3_aa: CSVEGDSGYEQYF
cdr3_nt: TGCAGCGTTGAAGGGGACAGTGGGTACGAGCAGTACTTC

clone_size: few
d_call: -
cdr3_length: 16
j_call: TRBJ2-7
v_call: TRBV10-1
cdr3_aa: CASSDAGAGSSYEQYF
cdr3_nt: TGCGCCAGCAGTGATGCCGGCGCGGGAAGCTCCTACGAGCAGTACTTC

clone_size: -
d_call: -
cdr3_length: 14
j_call: TRBJ2-5
v_call: TRBV7-7
cdr3_aa: CASSLGGNEETQYF
cdr3_nt: TGTGCCAGCAGCTTAGGCGGTAACGAAGAGACCCAGTACTTC

clone_size: few
d_call: -
cdr3_length: 15
j_call: TRBJ1-3
v_call: TRBV6-1
cdr3_aa: CASSDNPVSGNTIYF
cdr3_nt: TGTGCCAGCAGTGATAACCCAGTCTCTGGAAACACCATATATTTT

clone_size: few
d_call: TRBD1
cdr3_length: 15
j_call: TRBJ2-4
v_call: TRBV6-5
cdr3_aa: CASSLQGLAKNIQYF
cdr3_nt: TGTGCCAGCAGTTTACAGGGGCTAGCCAAAAACATTCAGTACTTC